Below, 29 T cell receptor beta chains from the same sample are listed, as sequenced in a study of vaccination and CD4 T cells after COVID-19. Time point of the sample: late sampling 161 to 241 days after vaccination in three convalescent patients. Treatment specified: roughly nine-day PBMC culture with coronavirus spike peptide pools or control peptides (ViraFEST assay). No antigen has been assigned to these receptors. CD4+ T cells that had been cultured provided DNA sequenced with the Oncomine TCR Beta short-read assay. TCRdb re-derived calls from the PCR reads in MiXCR, one entry per CDR3 protein. The sample carries tens of thousands of distinct CDR3 sequences, 35% to 45% recorded once. The sequences come from CD4+ T cells from blood, cultured in vitro, collected about 7 months after SARS-CoV-2 vaccination. These receptors were taken from a human donor who had recovered from COVID-19.

This clonotype was detected only a few times. This sequence joins TRBV15 and TRBJ2-5; 7 bases line up with TRBD1. V dropped 0 bases and J dropped 7; count of bases not matched to a gene: 8. The CDR3 is 15 amino acids. In germline, CDR1 is LNHNV, CDR2 YYDKDF (reference sequence). The CDR3 region is CATSRETDRVWTQYF. CDR3 DNA sequence: TGTGCCACCAGCAGAGAAACCGACAGGGTTTGGACCCAGTACTTC.

This chain links TRBV7-9 with TRBJ2-7; possible D gene TRBD1, 6 bases. Germline V gives CDR1 SEHNR, CDR2 FQNEAQ (reference sequence). Trimming removed 1 base at V and 9 bases at J, with 22 bases between. The CDR3 spans 16 residues. CDR3 nucleotides: TGTGCCAGCAGCTTAGACAAGGGACCAGGGGATGAGGTGCAGTACTTC. This encodes CASSLDKGPGDEVQYF.

This clonotype turned up a few times. The chain has TRBV7-3 and TRBJ2-7; no firm D call. Trimming stripped 2 bases from V and 6 bases from J, with 11 bases between. Germline values: CDR1 SGHTA, CDR2 FQGTGA. The CDR3 runs 13 residues. The CDR3 spells CASSLSRTGEQYF. The CDR3 DNA reads as TGTGCCAGCAGCTTATCCAGAACGGGCGAGCAGTACTTC.

This clonotype has only a few counts. This chain joins TRBV7-2 and TRBJ2-1; 9 bases are a match to TRBD2. Germline CDR1 and CDR2: SGHTA and FQGNSA. V lost 3 bases to trimming and J lost 8 bases; unmatched junction nucleotides: 8. The CDR3 spans 15 residues. The CDR3 nucleotides are TGTGCCAGCAGCTTGCTAGCGGGGACACGGGATGAGCAGTTCTTC. It encodes CASSLLAGTRDEQFF.

This chain uses TRBV20-1 with TRBJ2-1; 13 bases are a match to TRBD2. Germline CDR1 is DFQATT and CDR2 is SNEGSKA (reference sequence). Trimming at V came to 5 bases and at J to 3 bases, leaving 7 bases not matched to a gene. The CDR3 consists of 16 residues. CDR3 loop: CSAPTGTSGDYNEQFF. CDR3 in DNA: TGCAGTGCTCCAACTGGGACTAGCGGGGACTACAATGAGCAGTTCTTC.

This clonotype was picked up a small number of times. This CDR3 reads CSASASGHPSSYEQYF. DNA for the CDR3: TGCAGTGCTAGTGCTAGCGGGCACCCAAGCTCCTACGAGCAGTACTTC. This chain joins TRBV20-1 and TRBJ2-7, with TRBD2 matching 8 bases. The J segment lost 0 bases and the V segment lost 3 bases, leaving 10 bases of the junction unmatched. Germline V lookup: CDR1 DFQATT, CDR2 SNEGSKA (reference sequence). This CDR3 contains 16 residues.

For the CDR3, the DNA is TGCAGTGCTACTAAGGGTAGCGGGAGCGAGCAGTACTTC. Amino acid sequence: CSATKGSGSEQYF. This chain joins TRBV20-1 and TRBJ2-7, with 9 bases aligning to TRBD2. Germline V gene data show CDR1 as DFQATT and CDR2 as SNEGSKA (reference sequence). V lost 4 bases to trimming and J lost 6 bases; unmatched junction nucleotides: 7. This CDR3 has 13 amino acids.

The chain is built from TRBV4-3 and TRBJ1-2; no reliable D call. The length of the CDR3 is 13 residues. V was clipped by 4 bases and J by 6 bases, with 12 bases between them. Germline V gene data show CDR1 as LGHNA and CDR2 as YSLEER. CDR3 region: CASSRERGNGYTF. CDR3 sequence (DNA): TGCGCCAGCAGCCGGGAGCGAGGGAATGGCTACACCTTC.

V is TRBV21-1 and J is TRBJ2-3; the DNA was not compared with TRBD2, the D call given in the table. TRBV21-1 is deemed a pseudogene. CDR3 length: 17 amino acids. CDR3 in DNA: TGTGCCAGCAGTCACCCTTACTCGGGGGAGGGGGGAGATACGCAGTATTTT. This translates into CASSHPYSGEGGDTQYF.

This chain uses TRBV7-9 with TRBJ2-5; 9 positions match TRBD2. Trimming took 5 bases from V and 2 from J; bases not matched to a gene: 9. CDR1 and CDR2 from the germline V gene are SEHNR and FQNEAQ (reference sequence). The CDR3 has 16 residues. The CDR3 protein is CASSPGASGEQETQYF. CDR3 DNA: TGTGCCAGCAGCCCCGGGGCTAGCGGGGAACAAGAGACCCAGTACTTC.

The chain joins TRBV20-1 to TRBJ2-3, with a tentative D call TRBD2 (6 bases). The CDR3 is 15 amino acids. V dropped 3 bases and J dropped 2 bases, with 15 bases sitting between them. The germline V gene encodes CDR1 DFQATT and CDR2 SNEGSKA (reference sequence). The CDR3 DNA is TGCAGTGCTAGGGAATCCGGGACTTACACAGATACGCAGTATTTT. It is translated as CSARESGTYTDTQYF.

This clonotype was recorded once. V gene TRBV6-1 combines with J gene TRBJ2-1, with D unclear. This CDR3 contains 12 residues. The V end was cut by 4 bases, the J end by 7 bases, with 8 bases between. Germline lookup yields CDR1 MNHNS and CDR2 SASEGT. The DNA of the CDR3 is TGTGCCAGCAGTGGGGTTAGGAATGAGCAGTTCTTC. Amino acid sequence: CASSGVRNEQFF.

V usage is TRBV7-8 and J usage is TRBJ2-5, with 8 bases matching TRBD2. The V segment lost 2 bases and the J segment 2 bases; nucleotides outside the gene matches: 13. Germline V gene lookup returns CDR1 SGHVS and CDR2 FQNEAQ. The CDR3 runs to 18 residues. The CDR3 DNA sequence: TGTGCCAGCAGCTTAAGGTTAGCGGGGCTACAAGCACAAGAGACCCAGTACTTC. This translates into CASSLRLAGLQAQETQYF.

This clonotype was detected only a few times. J is TRBJ1-2 and V is TRBV28; a possible D gene is TRBD1 (5 bases). Between the trimmed V and J ends, which lost 5 bases and 7 bases, there was a span of 20 bases. The germline V gene encodes CDR1 MDHEN and CDR2 SYDVKM. This CDR3 spans 15 amino acids. The CDR3 bases are TGTGCCAGCAGTCTCACCGGACAACCTAGAAGTGGCTACACCTTC. This encodes CASSLTGQPRSGYTF.

In its sample, this clonotype was seen a few times. The chain recombines TRBV7-2 with TRBJ1-2; D ambiguous. Between the trimmed V and J ends, which lost 5 bases and 2 bases, there was a span of 6 bases. Per germline, CDR1 SGHTA and CDR2 FQGNSA. This CDR3 has 12 amino acids. The CDR3 loop is CASSPDNYGYTF. The CDR3 region has the DNA TGTGCCAGCAGCCCGGACAACTATGGCTACACCTTC. The complete variable domain, with remaining parts taken from reference TRBV7-2 and TRBJ1-2, reads GAGVSQSPSNKVTEKGKDVELRCDPISGHTALYWYRQSLGQGLEFLIYFQGNSAPDKSGLPSDRFSAERTGGSVSTLTIQRTQQEDSAVYLCASSPDNYGYTFGSGTRLTVV.

The chain links TRBV4-2 to TRBJ2-1, with 14 nucleotides matching TRBD2. CDR1 and CDR2 from the germline V gene are LGHNA and YNFKEQ. This CDR3 is 18 amino acids long. V trimming: 0 bases; J trimming: 12 bases; junction bases outside the gene matches: 13. The CDR3 DNA reads TGTGCCAGCAGCCAAGACTCGGTCGGGACTAGCGGGAGTACAGGGCAGTTCTTC. Protein: CASSQDSVGTSGSTGQFF.

The chain uses TRBV5-4 and TRBJ1-6; D unclear. CDR1 is SGHNT, CDR2 YYREEE, per germline (reference sequence). The CDR3 spans 14 residues. V lost 0 bases, J lost 7 bases, and 8 bases lay in between. CDR3 sequence reads: CASSLEDGNSPLHF. CDR3 bases: TGTGCCAGCAGCTTGGAGGACGGAAATTCACCCCTCCACTTT.

This rearrangement joins TRBV20-1 to TRBJ2-5; perhaps D is TRBD1 or TRBD2 (5 bases each). The ends were cut back, 4 bases at V and 1 base at J, with 25 bases in the middle. The CDR3 consists of 18 residues. Germline lookup yields CDR1 DFQATT and CDR2 SNEGSKA (reference sequence). The CDR3 sequence is CSAISRSPGASTQETQYF. In nucleotides, the CDR3 is TGCAGTGCTATTTCTCGGTCCCCCGGGGCCTCGACCCAAGAGACCCAGTACTTC.

This clonotype was seen a few times. V gene TRBV6-5 combines with J gene TRBJ1-5, with D hard to call. V was pared by 0 bases and J by 6 bases, with 3 bases between. There are 12 residues in the CDR3. Germline CDR1 is MNHEY and CDR2 is SVGAGI. The chain's CDR3 is CASSYSSQPQHF. In DNA form, the CDR3 reads TGTGCCAGCAGTTACTCGAGTCAGCCCCAGCATTTT.

A few counts support this clonotype. V and J are TRBV20-1 and TRBJ1-1; TRBD1 matches 10 bases. The germline gives CDR1 DFQATT, CDR2 SNEGSKA (reference sequence). The length of the CDR3 is 14 residues. V was clipped by 5 bases and J by 5 bases; unmatched bases: 8. The CDR3 coding sequence is TGCAGTGCTTACAGACAGGGGGCGAGGACTGAAGCTTTCTTT. Its translation: CSAYRQGARTEAFF.

The chain carries TRBV6-1 and TRBJ2-7, with a tentative D call TRBD1 (5 bases). The length of the CDR3 is 15 residues. The germline V gene encodes CDR1 MNHNS and CDR2 SASEGT. Trimming took 7 bases from V and 5 from J, leaving 21 bases between them. As DNA, the CDR3 is TGTGCCAGCACCTCCCGGACATCGGATTCCGACGAGCAGTACTTC. Translation: CASTSRTSDSDEQYF.

This rearrangement joins TRBV7-2 to TRBJ1-5, with a possible D match to TRBD1 (5 bases). The CDR3 consists of 17 residues. Looked up from germline, CDR1 is SGHTA and CDR2 is FQGNSA. V lost 5 bases to trimming and J lost 1 base, with 18 bases between them. The CDR3 bases are TGTGCCAGCAGCCCTACTTTCAGGGTTATCAGCAATCAGCCCCAGCATTTT. This translates into CASSPTFRVISNQPQHF.

Sample share makes this clonotype medium-sized. The CDR3, as DNA: TGCAGTGCTAGGAGGGGGATTACTAACTATGGCTACACCTTC. Encoded protein: CSARRGITNYGYTF. This chain connects TRBV20-1 to TRBJ1-2; the D gene is possibly TRBD1 (6 bases). The CDR3 covers 14 residues. The ends were cut back, 3 bases at V and 0 bases at J, with 11 bases in the middle. CDR1 is DFQATT and CDR2 is SNEGSKA in the germline V gene (reference sequence).

The V and J genes are TRBV7-2 and TRBJ1-6, with D uncertain. The V gene's germline CDR1 is SGHTA and CDR2 FQGNSA. Trimming stripped 1 base from V and 5 bases from J, with 9 bases between. This CDR3 contains 15 residues. For the CDR3, the DNA is TGTGCCAGCAGCTTAGGGCAGGCAGATAATTCACCCCTCCACTTT. Encoded protein: CASSLGQADNSPLHF.

The gene calls are TRBV28 and TRBJ2-1; 9 nucleotides agree with TRBD2. The V segment lost 9 bases and the J segment 7 bases; nucleotides outside the gene matches: 10. The CDR3 is 14 amino acids. Germline values: CDR1 MDHEN, CDR2 SYDVKM. CDR3 DNA sequence: TGTGCCAGTGGACCGGGACTAGCCCGTAATGAGCAGTTCTTC. Its protein product is CASGPGLARNEQFF.

This clonotype was counted a few times. The chain is built from TRBV24-1 and TRBJ1-5, with 8 bases aligning to TRBD1. There are 14 residues in the CDR3. The germline V gene encodes CDR1 KGHDR and CDR2 SFDVKD. With V trimmed by 3 bases and J by 11 bases, 8 bases remained unmatched. The CDR3 nucleotides read TGTGCCACCAGTGATGACAGGGGACCTAGGGCCCAGCATTTT. The encoded protein is CATSDDRGPRAQHF.

The chain employs TRBV7-8 and TRBJ2-7; no firm D call. Per germline, CDR1 SGHVS and CDR2 FQNEAQ. Trimming cost V 1 base and J 2 bases, with 9 bases left between them. The CDR3 spans 14 residues. CDR3 sequence reads: CASSLEVVAYEQYF. The DNA of the CDR3 is TGTGCCAGCAGCTTAGAAGTCGTAGCCTACGAGCAGTACTTC.

This clonotype was counted only a few times. The chain joins TRBV6-5 to TRBJ1-2; D ambiguous. This CDR3 is built from 13 residues. Trimming shortened V by 3 bases and J by 7 bases, and 12 bases separated the two germline ends. Germline lookup yields CDR1 MNHEY and CDR2 SVGAGI. CDR3: CASSYSGSSGYTF. The CDR3, as DNA: TGTGCCAGCAGTTATTCGGGTTCCTCTGGCTACACCTTC.

This clonotype turned up a few times. The chain employs TRBV6-8 and TRBJ2-5; D might be TRBD1 (6 bases). The CDR3 has 17 amino acids. Looked up from germline, CDR1 is MNHGY and CDR2 is SAAAGT. V was shortened by 0 bases and J by 1 base, with 15 bases between the two germline ends. The CDR3 DNA reads TGTGCCAGCAGTTACTCGGGGGCTGCGGAGCGCCAAGAGACCCAGTACTTC. Amino acid sequence: CASSYSGAAERQETQYF.